In its sample, the clone carrying this T cell receptor (beta chain) was seen many times. As yet, its antigen is unknown. MiXCR, applied by TCRdb to the reads, yields one record per CDR3 protein. The sample contains approximately 910,000 distinct CDR3 sequences, under 40% of which appear only once. This entry is derived from a study of T cell repertoires in cytomegalovirus infection. The V end was cut by 1 base, the J end by 2 bases, with 11 bases between. The CDR3 covers 15 residues. The germline V gene has CDR1 SGHVS and CDR2 FNYEAQ. This sequence originates from a human donor in good health (CMV status not recorded). Some clones in this sample may be carry-over from other donors' samples. The chain is built from TRBV7-6 and TRBJ2-5, with D unclear. Source: cultured CD8+ T cells from PBMCs, taken from culture after CMV antigen stimulation. CDR3 sequence: CASSLVPGKQETQYF. The DNA for the CDR3 is TGTGCCAGCAGCTTAGTACCAGGCAAACAAGAGACCCAGTACTTC.